The 13 T cell receptor beta chains below were found in one sample sequenced in a study of OX40 agonist ivuxolimab in advanced cancers. The method was immunoSEQ multiplex PCR; TCRdb's version includes in-frame clones alone and lacks a portion of them. The sample carries approximately 67,000 clones, around nine tenths recorded once. The source material was CD4+ or CD8+ T cells sorted from blood, sampled in a trial of the OX40 agonist ivuxolimab. All receptors come from an adult with an advanced solid tumor such as melanoma, head and neck, liver or kidney cancer.

This chain connects TRBV4-3 to TRBJ1-1; D uncertain. The length of the CDR3 is 18 residues. Trimming removed 0 bases at V and 4 bases at J, with 21 bases between. Looked up from germline, CDR1 is LGHNA and CDR2 is YSLEER. Here the CDR3 reads CASSQERGLAVRATEAFF. CDR3 nucleotide sequence: TGCGCCAGCAGCCAAGAGCGCGGGTTGGCCGTTAGGGCCACTGAAGCTTTCTTT.

Only one count was recorded for this clone. The chain couples TRBV5-6 to TRBJ2-7; D might be TRBD2 (5 bases). The CDR3 has 16 residues. Germline V gene sequence: CDR1 SGHDT, CDR2 YYEEEE. The V end lost 3 bases, the J end lost 0 bases, and 16 bases lay between the germline ends. CDR3 DNA sequence: TGTGCCAGCAGCTCAATTGAGGGAAAGAGCTCCTACGAGCAGTACTTC. Encoded protein: CASSSIEGKSSYEQYF.

This chain connects TRBV12-5 to TRBJ2-6; no clear D. Germline values: CDR1 LGHNT, CDR2 FRNRAP. This CDR3 contains 16 residues. Trimming took off 6 bases at V and 0 bases at J, with 12 bases between the two ends. The CDR3 DNA follows: TGTGCTAGTGGCCCACCTCTCCACTCTGGGGCCAACGTCCTGACTTTC. Its protein product is CASGPPLHSGANVLTF. Supplemented by reference TRBV12-5 and TRBJ2-6, the full variable domain reads DARVTQTPRHKVTEMGQEVTMRCQPILGHNTVFWYRQTMMQGLELLAYFRNRAPLDDSGMPKDRFSAEMPDATLATLKIQPSEPRDSAVYFCASGPPLHSGANVLTFGAGSRLTVL.

The chain combines TRBV5-1 with TRBJ2-3, with D possibly matching TRBD2 (5 bases). This CDR3 is built from 15 residues. CDR1 and CDR2 from the germline V gene are SGHRS and YFSETQ. V was pared by 0 bases and J by 6 bases, with 14 bases between. This chain's CDR3 is CASSLAGADLDTQYF. CDR3 DNA sequence: TGCGCCAGCAGCTTGGCTGGAGCGGATCTTGATACGCAGTATTTT.

This sequence joins TRBV19 and TRBJ1-2; D not resolved. The ends were cut back, 3 bases at V and 4 bases at J, with 15 bases in the middle. The CDR3 is 15 amino acids. CDR1 and CDR2 from the germline V gene are LNHDA and SQIVND (reference sequence). CDR3 in amino acids: CASSIWSAAIYGYTF. CDR3 in DNA: TGTGCCAGTAGTATCTGGTCAGCCGCGATCTATGGCTACACCTTC. Full variable domain (missing parts from reference TRBV19 and TRBJ1-2): DGGITQSPKYLFRKEGQNVTLSCEQNLNHDAMYWYRQDPGQGLRLIYYSQIVNDFQKGDIAEGYSVSREKKESFPLTVTSAQKNPTAFYLCASSIWSAAIYGYTFGSGTRLTVV.

V and J are TRBV5-5 and TRBJ2-1; D ambiguous. Looked up from germline, CDR1 is SGHKS and CDR2 is YYEKEE (reference sequence). CDR3 size: 15 residues. The V and J ends lost 0 bases and 3 bases respectively, with 10 bases between them. CDR3 region: CASSLGSYNYNEQFF. For the CDR3, the DNA is TGTGCCAGCAGCTTGGGAAGTTACAACTACAATGAGCAGTTCTTC.

The rearrangement uses TRBV4-3 and TRBJ2-1; 9 bases are shared with TRBD2. Looked up from germline, CDR1 is LGHNA and CDR2 is YSLEER. The CDR3 is 15 residues long. With 1 base clipped from V and 3 bases from J, the junction kept 1 base outside the gene matches. This chain's CDR3 is CASSQGGGDYNEQFF. The CDR3 DNA reads TGCGCCAGCAGCCAAGGCGGGGGGGACTACAATGAGCAGTTCTTC.

CDR3 nucleotides: TGTGCCAGCAGTCTTGACAGGGGGGGCGGCTACACCTTC. Translated: CASSLDRGGGYTF. The chain uses TRBV27 and TRBJ1-2; 9 bases are shared with TRBD1. CDR1 and CDR2 from the germline V gene are MNHEY and SMNVEV (reference sequence). This CDR3 is 13 amino acids long. The V segment lost 5 bases and the J segment 8 bases; nucleotides outside the gene matches: 6.

The genes are TRBV6-4 and TRBJ1-1; no firm D call. V lost 6 bases and J lost 1, with 12 bases in between. The CDR3 extends over 14 amino acids. Looked up from germline, CDR1 is MRHNA and CDR2 is SNTAGT. The CDR3 spells CASRALHGNTEAFF. DNA for the CDR3: TGTGCCAGCAGGGCCCTACATGGGAACACTGAAGCTTTCTTT.

The chain carries TRBV11-3 and TRBJ2-3; the D gene is possibly TRBD1 (5 bases). The germline V gene encodes CDR1 SGHNT and CDR2 YENEEA. V was shortened by 0 bases and J by 1 base, with 8 bases between the two germline ends. This CDR3 spans 15 amino acids. CDR3 in DNA: TGTGCCAGCAGCTTAGATGGGGCCGGCACAGATACGCAGTATTTT. Translating gives CASSLDGAGTDTQYF. The full variable domain, rest sourced from reference TRBV11-3 and TRBJ2-3, is EAGVVQSPRYKIIEKKQPVAFWCNPISGHNTLYWYLQNLGQGPELLIRYENEEAVDDSQLPKDRFSAERLKGVDSTLKIQPAELGDSAVYLCASSLDGAGTDTQYFGPGTRLTVL.

The V call is TRBV6-5, the J call TRBJ2-5; 11 nucleotides match TRBD2. The CDR3 contains 15 residues. J was trimmed by 4 bases and V by 0 bases; bases with no gene match: 1. CDR1 MNHEY and CDR2 SVGAGI come from the germline V gene. The CDR3 reads CASSYSGLAGETQYF. The CDR3 region has the DNA TGTGCCAGCAGTTACTCCGGACTAGCGGGAGAGACCCAGTACTTC.

The chain carries TRBV6-5 and TRBJ1-6; tentatively, D is TRBD1 (6 bases). The CDR3 covers 14 residues. CDR1 is MNHEY, CDR2 SVGAGI, per germline. With 6 bases removed from V and 9 bases from J, the gap between germline ends came to 15 bases. Written as DNA, the CDR3 is TGTGCCAGCAGCCCCGGGCAGGGGAGTTCACCCCTCCACTTT. It encodes CASSPGQGSSPLHF.

The chain employs TRBV7-9 and TRBJ2-5, with 11 nucleotides matching TRBD2. V lost 5 bases and J lost 5; bases outside the gene matches: 4. This CDR3 spans 14 amino acids. The germline CDR1 and CDR2 sequences are SEHNR and FQNEAQ (reference sequence). CDR3 bases: TGTGCCAGCAGCCCGGGACTAGCGGCGGAGACCCAGTACTTC. Its translation is CASSPGLAAETQYF.